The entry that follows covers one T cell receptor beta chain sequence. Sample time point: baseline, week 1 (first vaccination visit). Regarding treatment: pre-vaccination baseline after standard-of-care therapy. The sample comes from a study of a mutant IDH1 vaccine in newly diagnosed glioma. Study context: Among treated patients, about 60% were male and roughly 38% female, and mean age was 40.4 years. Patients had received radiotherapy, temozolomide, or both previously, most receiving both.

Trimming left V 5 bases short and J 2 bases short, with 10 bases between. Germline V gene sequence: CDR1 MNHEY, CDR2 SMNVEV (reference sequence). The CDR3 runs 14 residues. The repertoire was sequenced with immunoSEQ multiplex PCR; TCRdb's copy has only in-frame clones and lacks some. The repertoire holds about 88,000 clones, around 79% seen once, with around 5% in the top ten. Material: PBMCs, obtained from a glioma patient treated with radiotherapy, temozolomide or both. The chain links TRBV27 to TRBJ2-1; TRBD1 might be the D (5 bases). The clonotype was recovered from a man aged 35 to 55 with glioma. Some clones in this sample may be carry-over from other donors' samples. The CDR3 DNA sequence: TGTGCCAGCAGTCGAACAGGTGCCTACAATGAGCAGTTCTTC. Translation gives CASSRTGAYNEQFF.